These T cell receptor beta chains were read from a single sample in a study of identical twins. TCRdb re-called the 5' RACE reads with MiXCR, one entry per CDR3 protein. The table shows about 1.7 million distinct CDR3 sequences, with under 35% occurring only once. The sequenced sample was cord blood. These receptors originate from a newborn girl in good health. CDR3s include the opening cysteine and the closing phenylalanine or tryptophan. Fields, in order: J gene, D gene, clone size, V gene, CDR3 protein, CDR3 DNA. The D gene is left open where the match is weak. Where a row states a size, it is once, few, many or the class of an expanded clone; other rows omit it.

TRBJ2-1,NA,few,TRBV6-2/TRBV6-3,CASSSHRDSEQFF,TGTGCCAGCAGTTCACACCGGGACTCTGAGCAGTTCTTC
TRBJ2-2,NA,NA,TRBV20-1,CSARDPRENTGELFF,TGCAGTGCTAGAGATCCACGGGAGAACACCGGGGAGCTGTTTTTT
TRBJ2-7,NA,NA,TRBV28,CASSFVWRVGEQYF,TGTGCCAGCAGTTTTGTGTGGAGGGTCGGCGAGCAGTACTTC
TRBJ2-3,TRBD2,few,TRBV3-1,CASSQDPTSGRGTDTQYF,TGTGCCAGCAGCCAAGATCCGACTAGCGGGAGAGGCACAGATACGCAGTATTTT
TRBJ1-5,NA,NA,TRBV27,CASSPYRDRYQPQHF,TGTGCCAGCAGTCCCTACAGGGATAGGTATCAGCCCCAGCATTTT
TRBJ2-3,NA,NA,TRBV5-6,CASSLAFTGGTDTQYF,TGTGCCAGCAGCTTGGCTTTTACAGGCGGGACAGATACGCAGTATTTT
TRBJ2-5,NA,NA,TRBV2,CASSGQVQETQYF,TGTGCCAGCAGTGGGCAGGTTCAAGAGACCCAGTACTTC
TRBJ2-7,NA,few,TRBV28,CASKEGGPRKSYEQYF,TGTGCCAGCAAAGAGGGTGGGCCCCGGAAATCCTACGAGCAGTACTTC
TRBJ2-1,TRBD2,NA,TRBV20-1,CSATRTSGYNEQFF,TGCAGTGCTACCCGGACTAGCGGGTACAATGAGCAGTTCTTC
TRBJ1-2,NA,NA,TRBV7-2,CASSLAPRNYGYTF,TGTGCCAGCAGCTTAGCTCCAAGAAACTATGGCTACACCTTC
TRBJ2-7,TRBD1,NA,TRBV12-3/TRBV12-4,CAGSLYRGNGEQYF,TGTGCCGGCAGTTTATACAGGGGGAATGGCGAGCAGTACTTC
TRBJ2-7,NA,many,TRBV12-3/TRBV12-4,CASSFGGVRYEQYF,TGTGCCAGCAGTTTCGGCGGGGTCAGATACGAGCAGTACTTC
TRBJ2-3,TRBD2,many,TRBV5-1,CASSGGGADTQYF,TGCGCCAGCAGCGGGGGAGGGGCAGATACGCAGTATTTT
TRBJ2-7,NA,few,TRBV4-1,CASSQPTISYEQYF,TGCGCCAGCAGCCAGCCCACTATCTCCTACGAGCAGTACTTC
TRBJ1-4,NA,NA,TRBV6-1,CASSARPTGPVNEKLFF,TGTGCCAGCAGTGCTCGGCCCACAGGGCCTGTGAATGAAAAACTGTTTTTT
TRBJ2-3,NA,once,TRBV9,CASSLLSGGTPSTDTQYF,TGTGCCAGCAGCCTTCTCTCTGGGGGGACACCTAGCACAGATACGCAGTATTTT
TRBJ2-7,TRBD2,few,TRBV7-2,CASSLRTSGVSYEQYF,TGTGCCAGCAGCTTAAGGACTAGCGGGGTTTCCTACGAGCAGTACTTC
TRBJ2-5,TRBD1,NA,TRBV30,CAWSPGGLETQYF,TGTGCCTGGAGTCCAGGGGGCTTGGAGACCCAGTACTTC
TRBJ1-6,NA,NA,TRBV12-3/TRBV12-4,CASRPTGGSSPLHF,TGTGCCAGCAGACCTACGGGGGGTAGTTCACCCCTCCACTTT
TRBJ2-3,NA,NA,TRBV12-3/TRBV12-4,CASSLINADTQYF,TGTGCCAGCAGCCTCATAAACGCAGATACGCAGTATTTT
TRBJ2-1,NA,NA,TRBV12-3/TRBV12-4,CAISMIENEQFF,TGTGCCATCAGTATGATAGAAAATGAGCAGTTCTTC
TRBJ2-7,NA,NA,TRBV4-2,CASSQVKWAQEHEQYF,TGTGCCAGCAGCCAAGTCAAGTGGGCGCAAGAACACGAGCAGTACTTC
TRBJ1-2,NA,few,TRBV20-1,CSATSTGSGYGYTF,TGCAGTGCAACATCAACAGGGTCTGGCTATGGCTACACCTTC
TRBJ2-3,TRBD2,few,TRBV2,CASSESGLAGNTQYF,TGTGCCAGCAGTGAAAGCGGACTAGCGGGGAATACGCAGTATTTT
TRBJ2-5,NA,NA,TRBV5-1,CASSLVSQRETQYF,TGCGCCAGCAGCTTGGTGTCCCAGAGGGAGACCCAGTACTTC
TRBJ2-1,TRBD2,NA,TRBV7-2,CASSRWEGGYNEQFF,TGTGCCAGCAGCCGCTGGGAGGGAGGCTACAATGAGCAGTTCTTC
TRBJ2-3,NA,few,TRBV6-2/TRBV6-3,CASSLGPATDTQYF,TGTGCCAGCAGTTTAGGACCTGCCACAGATACGCAGTATTTT
TRBJ2-7,NA,many,TRBV5-8,CASSFKPYEQYF,TGTGCCAGCAGCTTTAAACCCTACGAGCAGTACTTC
TRBJ1-2,NA,NA,TRBV6-1,CASVGGPNYGYTF,TGTGCCAGCGTTGGGGGGCCGAACTATGGCTACACCTTC
TRBJ1-2,TRBD1,few,TRBV11-2,CASRPNRGGRGYTF,TGTGCCAGCAGGCCTAACAGGGGAGGACGCGGCTACACCTTC
TRBJ1-2,TRBD1,once,TRBV29-1,CSVSDRGDYDYTF,TGCAGCGTTTCGGACAGGGGGGACTATGACTACACCTTC
TRBJ2-1,NA,many,TRBV20-1,CSASVADIQFF,TGCAGTGCTAGTGTAGCGGATATACAGTTCTTC
TRBJ1-2,NA,few,TRBV28,CASSSGALNYGYTF,TGTGCCAGCTCAAGCGGAGCCCTAAACTATGGCTACACCTTC
TRBJ2-1,TRBD2,NA,TRBV18,CASSPDLAGGNEQFF,TGTGCCAGCTCCCCGGATCTAGCGGGAGGCAATGAGCAGTTCTTC
TRBJ1-5,NA,once,TRBV28,CVSGDQPQHF,TGTGTCAGCGGTGATCAGCCCCAGCATTTT
TRBJ1-2,TRBD1,NA,TRBV27,CASSLIPPLRGTTSFYGYTF,TGTGCCAGCAGTTTAATTCCCCCCCTCAGGGGGACAACCTCTTTCTATGGCTACACCTTC
TRBJ2-7,NA,few,TRBV28,CATMSSRGEQYF,TGTGCCACCATGTCTTCTCGAGGAGAGCAGTACTTC
TRBJ2-5,TRBD2,few,TRBV7-2,CASSFGLAGNHQETQYF,TGTGCCAGCAGCTTCGGACTAGCGGGGAATCACCAAGAGACCCAGTACTTC
TRBJ1-5,NA,once,TRBV2,CASSENGGQPQHF,TGTGCCAGCAGTGAAAACGGGGGCCAGCCCCAGCATTTT
TRBJ1-1,NA,NA,TRBV15,CATSPHSMNTEAFF,TGTGCCACCAGCCCTCACAGCATGAACACTGAAGCTTTCTTT
TRBJ2-3,TRBD2,NA,TRBV4-2,CASSRKLAGEPDTQYF,TGTGCCAGCAGCCGCAAACTAGCGGGGGAACCAGATACGCAGTATTTT
TRBJ2-7,NA,few,TRBV12-3/TRBV12-4,CASSLSSLEQYF,TGTGCCAGCAGTTTATCCTCTCTCGAGCAGTACTTC
TRBJ2-3,NA,few,TRBV5-1,CASSLARLSDTQYF,TGCGCCAGCAGCTTGGCTCGACTGTCAGATACGCAGTATTTT
TRBJ2-5,TRBD2,many,TRBV10-3,CAISDIAGGGETQYF,TGTGCCATCAGTGATATAGCGGGAGGAGGAGAGACCCAGTACTTC
TRBJ1-1,NA,few,TRBV6-5,CASSYEAGGNTEAFF,TGTGCCAGCAGTTACGAGGCTGGGGGGAACACTGAAGCTTTCTTT
TRBJ2-5,NA,NA,TRBV11-2,CASTLGVIETQYF,TGTGCCAGCACCCTGGGTGTCATAGAGACCCAGTACTTC
TRBJ2-3,TRBD2,NA,TRBV3-1,CASSQVGSGRGVSDTQYF,TGTGCCAGCAGCCAAGTGGGATCTGGGCGGGGGGTTTCAGATACGCAGTATTTT
TRBJ1-3,TRBD1,NA,TRBV6-6,CASSSEPTGADGNTIYF,TGTGCCAGCAGTTCCGAACCCACAGGGGCGGACGGGAACACCATATATTTT
TRBJ2-7,NA,NA,TRBV2,CASSEQGSFYEQYF,TGTGCCAGCAGTGAACAGGGGTCATTCTACGAGCAGTACTTC
TRBJ2-1,NA,NA,TRBV4-2,CASSGSGRGEQFF,TGTGCCAGCAGCGGGTCGGGACGGGGTGAGCAGTTCTTC
TRBJ2-1,TRBD2,few,TRBV28,CASSPGTRRAYEQFF,TGTGCCAGCAGCCCTGGGACTAGGCGAGCCTATGAGCAGTTCTTC